One sample yielded the 8 T cell receptor beta chains listed below, sequenced in a study of T cell repertoires in cytomegalovirus infection. TCRdb re-called the reads with MiXCR, one entry per CDR3 protein. The sample lists just under 550,000 distinct CDR3 sequences, 26% occurring once. Sequencing was carried out using PBMCs. These receptors were obtained from a human donor in good health (CMV status not recorded). Some clones in this sample may be carry-over from other donors' samples.

The rearrangement joins TRBV25-1 to TRBJ2-6; D remains unclear. Germline V gene sequence: CDR1 MGHDK, CDR2 SYGVNS. This CDR3 is built from 15 residues. Between the trimmed V and J ends, which lost 4 bases and 0 bases, there was a span of 7 bases. CDR3 bases: TGTGCCAGCAGTGGCCTCAGCTCTGGGGCCAACGTCCTGACTTTC. Its translation: CASSGLSSGANVLTF.

This clonotype was counted many times. The chain links TRBV7-8 to TRBJ2-1; TRBD1 might be the D (5 bases). The CDR3 sequence is 14 residues long. Germline CDR1 reads SGHVS; CDR2 reads FQNEAQ. V lost 4 bases and J lost 8, with 15 bases in between. This CDR3 reads CASSSQAGWDEQFF. The CDR3 DNA reads as TGTGCCAGCAGCTCTCAGGCAGGGTGGGATGAGCAGTTCTTC.

The chain uses TRBV5-4 and TRBJ1-3; 10 nucleotides agree with TRBD1. The CDR3 has 16 amino acids. Trimming took 3 bases from V and 4 from J; bases not matched to a gene: 7. The germline V gene has CDR1 SGHNT and CDR2 YYREEE (reference sequence). This chain's CDR3 is CASSSPGQGIGNTIYF. As DNA, the CDR3 is TGTGCCAGCAGCTCCCCGGGACAGGGGATCGGAAACACCATATATTTT.

This clonotype was observed at least ten times. V gene TRBV7-6 combines with J gene TRBJ2-7; D unclear. The CDR3 consists of 13 residues. Germline values: CDR1 SGHVS, CDR2 FNYEAQ. Between the trimmed V and J ends, which lost 5 bases and 1 base, there was a span of 9 bases. The CDR3 spells CASSRTPSYEQYF. The CDR3 nucleotides read TGTGCCAGCAGCCGGACCCCTTCCTACGAGCAGTACTTC.

This clonotype was detected only a few times. V is TRBV10-1 and J is TRBJ1-1, with D unclear. The ends were cut back, 0 bases at V and 10 bases at J, with 9 bases in the middle. Germline loops: CDR1 WNHNN, CDR2 SYGVQD (reference sequence). This CDR3 is 12 amino acids long. CDR3 sequence reads: CASSESGLGAFF. As DNA, the CDR3 is TGCGCCAGCAGTGAGTCGGGTTTGGGAGCTTTCTTT.

In DNA, the CDR3 is TGTGCCAGCAGCTTGGGGGCTAGCGGGTCTATCTCTAGCACAGATACGCAGTATTTT. The encoded protein is CASSLGASGSISSTDTQYF. The chain couples TRBV7-8 to TRBJ2-3, with 8 bases aligning to TRBD2. CDR3 length equals 19 residues. CDR1 is SGHVS and CDR2 is FQNEAQ in the germline V gene. Trimming removed 3 bases from V and 0 bases from J; junction bases left unmatched: 14. The whole variable domain, remainder taken from reference TRBV7-8 and TRBJ2-3, is GAGVSQSPRYKVAKRGQDVALRCDPISGHVSLFWYQQALGQGPEFLTYFQNEAQLDKSGLPSDRFFAERPEGSVSTLKIQRTQQEDSAVYLCASSLGASGSISSTDTQYFGPGTRLTVL.

The CDR3 DNA sequence: TGTGCCAGCAGCTTATCGACAAGCTCCTATAATTCACCCCTCCACTTT. This codes for CASSLSTSSYNSPLHF. The chain has TRBV7-2 and TRBJ1-6; D not resolved. The length of the CDR3 is 16 residues. CDR1 and CDR2 (germline): SGHTA, FQGNSA. V was cut by 2 bases and J by 0 bases, with 8 bases left in between.

The sample holds a few counts of this clonotype. The chain is built from TRBV28 and TRBJ2-6, with D tentatively TRBD2 (6 bases). CDR3 length: 17 amino acids. CDR1 and CDR2 (germline): MDHEN, SYDVKM. V was trimmed by 6 bases and J by 4 bases, leaving 19 bases between them. CDR3 bases: TGTGCCAGCAGGTCGGGGGAAGGTTTAAGAGGGGCCAACGTCCTGACTTTC. Its translation is CASRSGEGLRGANVLTF.